A selection of T cell receptor beta chains follows, all from one sample in a study of Graves' ophthalmopathy and Graves' hyperthyroidism. TCRdb called the multiplex PCR reads again in MiXCR, with one record for every CDR3 protein. The profile shows some 400,000 distinct CDR3 sequences, 15% to 20% of them singletons. Specimen: peripheral blood. Every receptor here comes from a woman under 30 with Graves' ophthalmopathy. Both conserved end residues are part of each CDR3. The D gene is left open where the match is weak. For some rows the clone size is stated as once, few or many, or as a class when expanded; others skip it.

TRBJ2-2	TRBD2	many	TRBV11-1	CASSLAGLAGLPNTGELFF	TGTGCCAGCAGCTTAGCAGGACTAGCGGGGCTCCCGAACACCGGGGAGCTGTTTTTT
TRBJ2-2	TRBD1	many	TRBV10-3	CAISETGAGGAGELFF	TGTGCCATCAGTGAGACAGGGGCCGGAGGCGCCGGGGAGCTGTTTTTT
TRBJ2-5	.	many	TRBV4-3	CASSQEIRPNSPGTQYF	TGCGCCAGCAGCCAAGAAATCAGGCCGAACAGCCCGGGGACCCAGTACTTC
TRBJ1-2	.	many	TRBV4-1	CASRLNRAADYGYTF	TGCGCCAGCAGACTTAACAGGGCGGCGGACTATGGCTACACCTTC
TRBJ2-7	.	many	TRBV20-1	CSAGVQGKGEQYF	TGCAGTGCAGGTGTTCAGGGAAAGGGCGAGCAGTACTTC
TRBJ1-1	.	many	TRBV12-5	CASGLVLGRGYTEAFF	TGTGCTAGTGGTTTGGTACTGGGCAGGGGTTACACTGAAGCTTTCTTT
TRBJ2-5	.	.	TRBV5-1	CASSKIDRIRETQYF	TGCGCCAGCAGCAAGATCGACAGGATCCGAGAGACCCAGTACTTC
TRBJ1-1	.	many	TRBV28	CASSSVLQREAFF	TGTGCCAGCAGTTCGGTATTACAGCGTGAAGCTTTCTTT
TRBJ2-2	TRBD1	many	TRBV7-9	CASSAGQGSGELFF	TGTGCCAGCAGCGCGGGACAGGGGAGCGGGGAGCTGTTTTTT
TRBJ2-5	TRBD1	many	TRBV12-3/TRBV12-4	CASSFGQGYQETQYF	TGTGCCAGCAGTTTCGGACAGGGGTACCAAGAGACCCAGTACTTC
TRBJ2-5	TRBD1	many	TRBV6-2/TRBV6-3	CASGKTGAPQETQYF	TGTGCCAGCGGGAAGACAGGGGCTCCACAAGAGACCCAGTACTTC
TRBJ2-1	.	many	TRBV19	CASRLGPPLYNEQFF	TGTGCCAGTAGGTTGGGGCCCCCTCTTTACAATGAGCAGTTCTTC
TRBJ1-6	.	many	TRBV19	CASSSPGLINSPLHF	TGTGCCAGTAGTTCCCCGGGACTGATAAATTCACCCCTCCACTTT
TRBJ2-5	.	many	TRBV7-2	CASSLGSRRLGETQYF	TGTGCCAGCAGCTTAGGCAGCAGGCGGCTGGGGGAGACCCAGTACTTC